Listed here are 21 T cell receptor beta chains from one sample, sequenced in a study of prognosis after radiotherapy for stage I lung cancer. CDR3 of TCR beta was amplified from genomic DNA via a two-round multiplex PCR. The first PCR round targeted every TRBV and TRBJ gene with specific primers. MiXCR, applied by TCRdb to the multiplex PCR reads, yields one record per CDR3 protein. The data contain around 21,000 distinct CDR3 sequences, around 46% of them singletons. Source: PBMCs, taken before or after stereotactic body radiation therapy (not recorded which). Every receptor here comes from a donor aged 50 or older with non-small cell lung cancer.

By proportion, this clonotype is medium-sized (0.01 to 0.1%). This chain links TRBV5-1 with TRBJ2-3; D possibly corresponds to TRBD2 (5 bases). The CDR3 runs to 15 residues. V shed 2 bases and J shed 2 bases, with 12 bases lying between them. Germline lookup yields CDR1 SGHRS and CDR2 YFSETQ. CDR3 in amino acids: CASSFMGEDTDTQYF. The CDR3 bases are TGCGCCAGCAGCTTTATGGGAGAAGACACAGATACGCAGTATTTT. Full variable domain (rest looked up from reference TRBV5-1 and TRBJ2-3): KAGVTQTPRYLIKTRGQQVTLSCSPISGHRSVSWYQQTPGQGLQFLFEYFSETQRNKGNFPGRFSGRQFSNSRSEMNVSTLELGDSALYLCASSFMGEDTDTQYFGPGTRLTVL.

The chain uses TRBV19 and TRBJ2-2; D gene uncertain. This CDR3 region has 15 residues. V lost 2 bases, J lost 4 bases, and 11 bases lay in between. Germline V CDR1 and CDR2: LNHDA, SQIVND (reference sequence). The CDR3 region is CASSIIIASTGELFF. The CDR3 DNA follows: TGTGCCAGTAGTATAATAATAGCATCCACCGGGGAGCTGTTTTTT.

A remark on this clonotype: It is likely a read error: a sequence one base away is far more abundant. V and J are TRBV6-2 or TRBV6-3 and TRBJ2-2; the D is unclear. CDR3 length equals 13 residues. CDR1 is MNHEY and CDR2 is SVGEGT in the germline V gene. The CDR3 DNA reads TGTGCCAGCAGTGAAGTGTACACCGTGGAGCTGTTTTTT. Amino acids: CASSEVYTVELFF.

Regarding this clonotype: With only one base between it and a far larger clone, this is likely a read error. For the CDR3, the DNA is TGTGCCAGCAGTTACGCTCGGACTAGCGGGAACGACGAGCAGTACTTC. Its protein product is CASSYARTSGNDEQYF. V usage is TRBV6-4 and J usage is TRBJ2-7; 12 nucleotides match TRBD2. CDR1 and CDR2 (germline): MRHNA, SNTAGT. Trimming removed 5 bases from V and 5 bases from J; junction bases left unmatched: 10. CDR3 size: 16 residues.

The chain carries TRBV15 and TRBJ2-3; D gene ambiguous. Per germline, CDR1 LNHNV and CDR2 YYDKDF (reference sequence). This CDR3 spans 14 amino acids. V shed 1 base and J shed 2 bases, with 7 bases lying between them. CDR3 amino acids: CATSRVFPTDTQYF. The CDR3 region has the DNA TGTGCCACCAGCAGAGTATTCCCCACAGATACGCAGTATTTT.

With respect to this clonotype: A much larger clonotype is one base distant, so this may be a read error. This chain joins TRBV18 and TRBJ2-3; D gene ambiguous. The CDR3 totals 13 residues. V lost 3 bases and J lost 2, with 6 bases in between. Germline V gene sequence: CDR1 KGHSH, CDR2 LQKENI. Written as DNA, the CDR3 is TGTGCCAGCTCACCCGATGACACAGATACGCAGTATTTT. Translated: CASSPDDTDTQYF.

By sample share, this clonotype is medium-sized. The chain links TRBV19 to TRBJ1-2; D call uncertain. The CDR3 loop spans 15 amino acids. Germline values: CDR1 LNHDA, CDR2 SQIVND (reference sequence). V was clipped by 5 bases and J by 0 bases, with 13 bases between them. The CDR3 bases are TGTGCCAGTAGTCCTCAGGAAAACTCTAACTATGGCTACACCTTC. Amino acids: CASSPQENSNYGYTF.

With respect to this clonotype: An end of the junction does not agree with germline; a read error may underlie this. The chain recombines TRBV12-3 or TRBV12-4 with TRBJ2-7; D gene uncertain. CDR3 size: 11 residues. The CDR3 bases are TGTGCCAGCGTTTGTCCCTACGAGCAGCACTTC. Protein: CASVCPYEQHF.

The CDR3 loop is CASTRLCVGNTDTQYF. In DNA, the CDR3 is TGTGCCAGCACCAGACTGTGTGTAGGGAACACAGATACGCAGTATTTT. The chain couples TRBV6-2 or TRBV6-3 to TRBJ2-3; D uncertain. Looked up from germline, CDR1 is MNHEY and CDR2 is SVGEGT. This CDR3 has 16 residues. V lost 7 bases, J lost 2 bases, and 19 bases lay in between.

Of note for this clonotype: A much larger clone differs from this one at a single base, so this may be a read error. This sequence joins TRBV6-2 or TRBV6-3 and TRBJ2-5; 9 bases fit TRBD2. CDR1 is MNHEY, CDR2 SVGEGT, per germline. The CDR3 totals 14 residues. This CDR3 reads CARSYPSGKETQYF. Written as DNA, the CDR3 is TGTGCCAGAAGTTACCCTAGCGGGAAAGAGACCCAGTACTTC.

This clonotype has only one observation. This chain connects TRBV6-9 to TRBJ2-3, with D unresolved. The V end was cut by 4 bases, the J end by 0 bases, with 11 bases between. The CDR3 has 15 amino acids. Germline-derived CDR1 and CDR2 are MNHGY and SVAAGI. DNA of the CDR3: TGTGCCAGCAGTTCCCAAGACCCTAGCACAGATACGCAGTATTTT. Translating it yields CASSSQDPSTDTQYF.

This clonotype was seen ten or more times. The chain employs TRBV5-1 and TRBJ2-1; 10 bases match TRBD2. This CDR3 has 16 amino acids. With V trimmed by 0 bases and J by 4 bases, 4 bases remained unmatched. Germline V gene lookup returns CDR1 SGHRS and CDR2 YFSETQ. This chain's CDR3 is CASSLVVAGGYNEQFF. CDR3 sequence (DNA): TGCGCCAGCAGCTTGGTGGTAGCGGGAGGTTACAATGAGCAGTTCTTC.

In DNA form, the CDR3 reads TGTGCCATCACCGGGTCATGCCTTCACGAGCAGTACTTC. Amino acids: CAITGSCLHEQYF. This chain links TRBV6-2 or TRBV6-3 with TRBJ2-7, with unresolved D. Germline assignment: CDR1 MNHEY and CDR2 SVGEGT. The CDR3 extends over 13 amino acids. Trimming cost V 10 bases and J 5 bases, with 18 bases left between them.

This clonotype was counted at least ten times. V gene TRBV6-4 combines with J gene TRBJ1-5, with D unclear. V was clipped by 6 bases and J by 2 bases, with 8 bases between them. CDR3 length: 13 amino acids. CDR1 is MRHNA, CDR2 SNTAGT, per germline. The CDR3 sequence: CASRGGGNQPQHF. For the CDR3, the DNA is TGTGCCAGCAGGGGCGGGGGCAATCAGCCCCAGCATTTT.

By its share, this clonotype is medium-sized (0.01 to 0.1%). The V call is TRBV5-1, the J call TRBJ1-5; 7 bases match TRBD1. The CDR3 covers 15 residues. The V gene end was trimmed by 0 bases and the J gene end by 4 bases; junction bases not matched to a gene: 4. Looked up from germline, CDR1 is SGHRS and CDR2 is YFSETQ. This CDR3 reads CASSLGGTENQPQHF. The CDR3 DNA follows: TGCGCCAGCAGCTTGGGAGGGACAGAAAATCAGCCCCAGCATTTT.

Note on this clonotype: A much larger clone differs from this one at a single base, so this may be a read error. The J gene is TRBJ2-1, the V gene TRBV20-1; 16 bases agree with TRBD2. The trim removed 2 bases at V and 10 bases at J, leaving 8 bases unmatched. CDR3 length: 16 residues. Germline loops: CDR1 DFQATT, CDR2 SNEGSKA (reference sequence). The CDR3 DNA reads as TGCAGTGCTAGATCCCCGGGACTAGCGGGGGGGGGGGAGCAGTTCTTC. It translates to CSARSPGLAGGGEQFF.

This clonotype was seen many times. This chain connects TRBV5-4 to TRBJ2-2, with D unclear. The CDR3 covers 14 residues. Germline CDR1 and CDR2: SGHNT and YYREEE (reference sequence). V lost 0 bases, J lost 6 bases, and 9 bases lay in between. Here the CDR3 reads CASSLGAVSGELFF. The CDR3 DNA reads TGTGCCAGCAGCTTGGGGGCAGTGTCCGGGGAGCTGTTTTTT.

In this sample, this clonotype turned up many times. The chain recombines TRBV28 with TRBJ2-5, with TRBD1 matching 7 bases. Trimming cost V 6 bases and J 2 bases; bases outside gene matches: 6. This CDR3 comprises 14 residues. Germline V CDR1 and CDR2: MDHEN, SYDVKM. The CDR3 DNA is TGTGCCAGCAGCAAGGGGACAGTTCAAGAGACCCAGTACTTC. Translated, it gives CASSKGTVQETQYF.

A remark on this clonotype: A single base is all that separates this from a far larger clone, so a read error is likely. This sequence joins TRBV2 and TRBJ2-3; 7 positions match TRBD1. Germline V gene sequence: CDR1 SNHLY, CDR2 FYNNEI. The CDR3 is 15 amino acids. Losses at the gene ends were 6 bases for V and 0 bases for J; bases not matched to a gene: 6. CDR3 DNA: TGTGCCAGCAGCCCCGACAGGGTAAGCACAGATACGCAGTATTTT. Its translation is CASSPDRVSTDTQYF.

On this clonotype itself: A much larger clone differs from this one at a single base, so this may be a read error. The CDR3 protein is CDSSSPRRGDTEAFF. The CDR3 bases are TGTGACAGCAGCTCCCCCCGCAGGGGCGACACTGAAGCTTTCTTT. J is TRBJ1-1 and V is TRBV6-1; D may be TRBD1 (6 bases). CDR3 length: 15 amino acids. Germline V gives CDR1 MNHNS, CDR2 SASEGT.

V gene TRBV7-2 combines with J gene TRBJ2-7; 12 positions agree with TRBD2. CDR3 length equals 16 residues. J was trimmed by 7 bases and V by 1 base; bases with no gene match: 8. CDR1 SGHTA and CDR2 FQGNSA come from the germline V gene. The CDR3 DNA reads as TGTGCCAGCAGCTTAGAATGCACTAGCGGGAGGTGTGAGCAGTACTTC. It yields the protein CASSLECTSGRCEQYF.